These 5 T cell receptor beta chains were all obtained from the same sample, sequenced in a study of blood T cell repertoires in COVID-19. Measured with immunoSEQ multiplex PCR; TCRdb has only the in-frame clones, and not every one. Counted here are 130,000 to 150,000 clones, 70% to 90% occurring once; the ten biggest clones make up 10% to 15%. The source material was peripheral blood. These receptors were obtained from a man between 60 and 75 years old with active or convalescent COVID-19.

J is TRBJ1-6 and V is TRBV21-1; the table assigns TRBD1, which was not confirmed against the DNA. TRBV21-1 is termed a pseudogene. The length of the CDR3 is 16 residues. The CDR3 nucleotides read TGTGCCAGCGGTCTGGTCCGACAGGGGGCAAATTCACCCCTCCACTTT. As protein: CASGLVRQGANSPLHF.

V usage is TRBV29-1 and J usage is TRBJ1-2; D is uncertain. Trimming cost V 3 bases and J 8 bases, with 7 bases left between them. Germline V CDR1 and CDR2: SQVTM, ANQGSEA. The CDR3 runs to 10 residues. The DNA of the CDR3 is TGCAGCGTTGACCGAGGAGGCTACACCTTC. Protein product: CSVDRGGYTF.

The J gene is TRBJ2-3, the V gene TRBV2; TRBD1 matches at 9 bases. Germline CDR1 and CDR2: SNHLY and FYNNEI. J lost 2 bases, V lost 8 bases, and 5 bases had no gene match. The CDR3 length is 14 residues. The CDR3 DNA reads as TGTGCCAGCTCCTGGGACAGGGACACAGATACGCAGTATTTT. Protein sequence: CASSWDRDTDTQYF.

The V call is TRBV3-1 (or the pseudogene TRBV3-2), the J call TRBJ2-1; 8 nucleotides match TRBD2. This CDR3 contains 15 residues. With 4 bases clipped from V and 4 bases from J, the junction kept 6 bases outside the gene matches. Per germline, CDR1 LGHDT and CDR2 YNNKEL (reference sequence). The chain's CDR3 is CASSRQTSEYNEQFF. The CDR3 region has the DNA TGTGCCAGCAGCCGACAGACTAGCGAGTACAATGAGCAGTTCTTC.

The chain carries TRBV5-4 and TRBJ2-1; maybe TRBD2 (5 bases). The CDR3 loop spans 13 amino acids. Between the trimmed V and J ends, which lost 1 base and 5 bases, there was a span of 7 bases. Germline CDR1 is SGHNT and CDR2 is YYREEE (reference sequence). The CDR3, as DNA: TGTGCCAGCAGCTTGAGCGGTCACAATGAGCAGTTCTTC. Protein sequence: CASSLSGHNEQFF. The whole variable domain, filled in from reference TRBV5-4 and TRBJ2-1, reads ETGVTQSPTHLIKTRGQQVTLRCSSQSGHNTVSWYQQALGQGPQFIFQYYREEENGRGNFPPRFSGLQFPNYSSELNVNALELDDSALYLCASSLSGHNEQFFGPGTRLTVL.